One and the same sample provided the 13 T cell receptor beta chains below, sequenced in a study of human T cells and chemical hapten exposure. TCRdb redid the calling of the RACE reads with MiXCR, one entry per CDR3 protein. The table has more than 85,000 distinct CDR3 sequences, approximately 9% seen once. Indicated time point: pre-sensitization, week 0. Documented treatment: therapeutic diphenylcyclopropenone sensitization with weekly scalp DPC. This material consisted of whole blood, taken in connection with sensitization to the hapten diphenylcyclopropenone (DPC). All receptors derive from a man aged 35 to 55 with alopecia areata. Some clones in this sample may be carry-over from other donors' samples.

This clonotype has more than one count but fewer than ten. This CDR3 reads CAAQTSGSSDEQFF. CDR3 in DNA: TGTGCCGCCCAGACTAGCGGGAGTTCTGATGAGCAGTTCTTC. This chain links TRBV18 with TRBJ2-1, with 12 bases lining up with TRBD2. The germline gives CDR1 KGHSH, CDR2 LQKENI. Germline trimming cut 11 bases from V and 8 bases from J; bases unmatched to any gene: 10. CDR3 length: 14 residues.

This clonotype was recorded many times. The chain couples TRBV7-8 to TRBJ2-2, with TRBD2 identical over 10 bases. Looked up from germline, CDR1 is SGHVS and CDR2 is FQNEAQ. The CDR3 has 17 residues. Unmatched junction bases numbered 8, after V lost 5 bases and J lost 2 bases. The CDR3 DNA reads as TGTGCCAGCAGCCCGGGACTAGCGATTTATAACACCGGGGAGCTGTTTTTT. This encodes CASSPGLAIYNTGELFF.

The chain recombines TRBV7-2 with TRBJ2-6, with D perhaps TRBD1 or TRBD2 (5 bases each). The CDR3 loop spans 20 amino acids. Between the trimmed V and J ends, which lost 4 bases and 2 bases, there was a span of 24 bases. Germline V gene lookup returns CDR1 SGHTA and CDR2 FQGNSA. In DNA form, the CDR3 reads TGTGCCAGCAGCTCTAGGTACGGGACCCCAAACATCCCTGGGGCCAACGTCCTGACTTTC. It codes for CASSSRYGTPNIPGANVLTF. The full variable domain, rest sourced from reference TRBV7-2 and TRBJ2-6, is GAGVSQSPSNKVTEKGKDVELRCDPISGHTALYWYRQSLGQGLEFLIYFQGNSAPDKSGLPSDRFSAERTGGSVSTLTIQRTQQEDSAVYLCASSSRYGTPNIPGANVLTFGAGSRLTVL.

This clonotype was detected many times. The CDR3 is CASSPRQTTEAFF. For the CDR3, the DNA is TGTGCCAGCAGTCCCCGACAAACCACTGAAGCTTTCTTT. J is TRBJ1-1 and V is TRBV6-5; no clear D gene. V shed 5 bases and J shed 4 bases, with 11 bases lying between them. This CDR3 spans 13 amino acids. Germline-derived CDR1 and CDR2 are MNHEY and SVGAGI.

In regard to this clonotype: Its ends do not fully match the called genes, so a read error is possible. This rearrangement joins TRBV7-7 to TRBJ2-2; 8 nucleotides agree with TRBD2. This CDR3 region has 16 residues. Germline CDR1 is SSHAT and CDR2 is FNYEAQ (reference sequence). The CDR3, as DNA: TGTGCTAGCAGCTTAGGTTTAGCGGGATACACCGGGGAGCTGTTTTTT. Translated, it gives CASSLGLAGYTGELFF.

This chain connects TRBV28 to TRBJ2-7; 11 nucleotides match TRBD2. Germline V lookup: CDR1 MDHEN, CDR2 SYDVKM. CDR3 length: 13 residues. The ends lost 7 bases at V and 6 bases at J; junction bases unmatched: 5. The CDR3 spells CASKVAGGSEQYF. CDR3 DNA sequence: TGTGCCAGCAAGGTAGCGGGAGGGAGCGAGCAGTACTTC.

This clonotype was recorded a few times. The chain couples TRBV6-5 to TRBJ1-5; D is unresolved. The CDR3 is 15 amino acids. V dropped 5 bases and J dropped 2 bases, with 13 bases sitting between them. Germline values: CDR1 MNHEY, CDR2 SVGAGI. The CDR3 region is CASSNRWGGNQPQHF. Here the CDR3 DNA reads TGTGCCAGCAGTAACCGGTGGGGTGGCAATCAGCCCCAGCATTTT.

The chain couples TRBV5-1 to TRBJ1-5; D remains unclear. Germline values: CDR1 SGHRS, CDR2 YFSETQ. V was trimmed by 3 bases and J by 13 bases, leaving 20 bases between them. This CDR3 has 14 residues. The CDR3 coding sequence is TGCGCCAGCAGCTCGAACGGAGATTCACGGCCGCAGCATTTT. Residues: CASSSNGDSRPQHF.

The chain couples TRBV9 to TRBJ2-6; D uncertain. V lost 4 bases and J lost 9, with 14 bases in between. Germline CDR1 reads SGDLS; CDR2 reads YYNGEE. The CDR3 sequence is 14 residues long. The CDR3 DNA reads TGTGCCAGCAGCCTCGACCCCACCCGCAACGTCCTGACTTTC. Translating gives CASSLDPTRNVLTF.

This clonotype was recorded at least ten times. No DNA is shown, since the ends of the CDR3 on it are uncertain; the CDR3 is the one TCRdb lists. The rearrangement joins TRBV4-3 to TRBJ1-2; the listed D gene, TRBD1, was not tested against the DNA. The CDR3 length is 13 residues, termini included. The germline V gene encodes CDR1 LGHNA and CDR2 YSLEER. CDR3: CASSQGFGAGYTF.

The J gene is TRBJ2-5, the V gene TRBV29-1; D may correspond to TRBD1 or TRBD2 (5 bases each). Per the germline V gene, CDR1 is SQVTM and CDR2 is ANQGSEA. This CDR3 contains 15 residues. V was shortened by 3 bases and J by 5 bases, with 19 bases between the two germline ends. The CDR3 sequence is CSVDQGRVWGETQYF. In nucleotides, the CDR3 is TGCAGCGTTGATCAGGGCAGGGTTTGGGGGGAGACCCAGTACTTC.

CDR3 in DNA: TGCAGCGTTGTGGGACAGGGGGAAAAACTGTTTTTT. Its protein is CSVVGQGEKLFF. The chain recombines TRBV29-1 with TRBJ1-4; 10 bases agree with TRBD1. Germline CDR1 is SQVTM and CDR2 is ANQGSEA. V was clipped by 4 bases and J by 8 bases; unmatched bases: 1. There are 12 residues in the CDR3. Combining the CDR3 with reference TRBV29-1 and TRBJ1-4 gives the whole variable domain SAVISQKPSRDICQRGTSLTIQCQVDSQVTMMFWYRQQPGQSLTLIATANQGSEATYESGFVIDKFPISRPNLTFSTLTVSNMSPEDSSIYLCSVVGQGEKLFFGSGTQLSVL.

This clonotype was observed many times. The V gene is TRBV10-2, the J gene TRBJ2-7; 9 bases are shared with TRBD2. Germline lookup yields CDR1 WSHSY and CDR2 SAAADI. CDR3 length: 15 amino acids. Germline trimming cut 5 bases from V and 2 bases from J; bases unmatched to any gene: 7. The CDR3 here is CASSMRAGGPYEQYF. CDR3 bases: TGCGCCAGCAGTATGAGGGCGGGAGGGCCCTACGAGCAGTACTTC.